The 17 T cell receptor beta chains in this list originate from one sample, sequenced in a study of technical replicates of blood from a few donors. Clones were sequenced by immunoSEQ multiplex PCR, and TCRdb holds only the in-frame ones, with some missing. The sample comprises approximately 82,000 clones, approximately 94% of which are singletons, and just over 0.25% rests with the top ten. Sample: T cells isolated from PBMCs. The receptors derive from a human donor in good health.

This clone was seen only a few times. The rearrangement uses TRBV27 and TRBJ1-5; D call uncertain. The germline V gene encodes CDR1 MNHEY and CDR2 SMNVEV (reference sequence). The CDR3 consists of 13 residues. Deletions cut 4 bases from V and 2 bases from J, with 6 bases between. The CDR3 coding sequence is TGTGCCAGCAGTTCTATGCGCAATCAGCCCCAGCATTTT. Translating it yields CASSSMRNQPQHF.

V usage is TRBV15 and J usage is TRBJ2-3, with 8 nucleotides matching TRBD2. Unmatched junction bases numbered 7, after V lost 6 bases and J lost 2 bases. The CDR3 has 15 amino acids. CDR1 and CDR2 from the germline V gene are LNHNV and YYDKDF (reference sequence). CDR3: CATSEGAGDTDTQYF. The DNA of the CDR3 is TGTGCCACCAGTGAGGGAGCGGGGGACACAGATACGCAGTATTTT.

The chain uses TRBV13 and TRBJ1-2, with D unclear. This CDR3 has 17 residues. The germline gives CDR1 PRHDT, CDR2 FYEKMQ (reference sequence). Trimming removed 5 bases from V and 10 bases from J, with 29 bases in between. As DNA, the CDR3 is TGTGCCAGCAGCCTTGAGATACGCGCCGGGCCCCCGGACTACTACACCTTC. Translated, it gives CASSLEIRAGPPDYYTF.

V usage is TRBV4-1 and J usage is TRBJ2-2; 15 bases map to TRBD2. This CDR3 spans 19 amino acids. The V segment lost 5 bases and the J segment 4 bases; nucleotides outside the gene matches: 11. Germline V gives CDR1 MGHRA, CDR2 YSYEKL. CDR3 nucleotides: TGCGCCAGCAGCTCAGAAGGACTAGCGGGAGGGCCGGGCACCGGGGAGCTGTTTTTT. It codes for CASSSEGLAGGPGTGELFF.

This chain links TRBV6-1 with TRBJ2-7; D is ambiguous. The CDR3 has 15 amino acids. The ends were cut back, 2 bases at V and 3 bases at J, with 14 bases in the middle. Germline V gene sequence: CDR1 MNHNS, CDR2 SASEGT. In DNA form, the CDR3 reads TGTGCCAGCAGTGAATTCCGGGTGAATGTCTACGAGCAGTACTTC. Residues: CASSEFRVNVYEQYF.

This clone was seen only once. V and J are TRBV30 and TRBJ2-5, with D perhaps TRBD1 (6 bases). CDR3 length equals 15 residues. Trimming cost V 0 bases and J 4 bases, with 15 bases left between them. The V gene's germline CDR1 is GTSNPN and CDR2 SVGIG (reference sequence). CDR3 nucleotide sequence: TGTGCCTGGAGTGTATATGGGGGCTCGAGAGAGACCCAGTACTTC. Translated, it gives CAWSVYGGSRETQYF.

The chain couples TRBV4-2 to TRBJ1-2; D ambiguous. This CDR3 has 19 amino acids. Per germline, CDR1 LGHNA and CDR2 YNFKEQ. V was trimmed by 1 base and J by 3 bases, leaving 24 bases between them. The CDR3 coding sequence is TGTGCCAGCAGCCAAGTCTTAAGTCCGGCCGGTTCACAGCACTATGGCTACACCTTC. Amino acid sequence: CASSQVLSPAGSQHYGYTF.

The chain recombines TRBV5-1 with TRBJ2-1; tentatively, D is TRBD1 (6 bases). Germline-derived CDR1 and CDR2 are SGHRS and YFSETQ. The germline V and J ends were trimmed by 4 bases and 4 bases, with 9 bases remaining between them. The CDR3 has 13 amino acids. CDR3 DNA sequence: TGCGCCAGCAGCGCAACAGGGTACAATGAGCAGTTCTTC. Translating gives CASSATGYNEQFF. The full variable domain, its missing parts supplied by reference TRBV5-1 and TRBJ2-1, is KAGVTQTPRYLIKTRGQQVTLSCSPISGHRSVSWYQQTPGQGLQFLFEYFSETQRNKGNFPGRFSGRQFSNSRSEMNVSTLELGDSALYLCASSATGYNEQFFGPGTRLTVL.

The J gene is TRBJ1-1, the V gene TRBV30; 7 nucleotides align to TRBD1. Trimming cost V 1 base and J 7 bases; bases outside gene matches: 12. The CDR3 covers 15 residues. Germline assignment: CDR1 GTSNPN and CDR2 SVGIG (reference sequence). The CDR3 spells CAWSDGTGADREAFF. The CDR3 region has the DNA TGTGCCTGGAGTGACGGTACAGGGGCGGATCGTGAAGCTTTCTTT.

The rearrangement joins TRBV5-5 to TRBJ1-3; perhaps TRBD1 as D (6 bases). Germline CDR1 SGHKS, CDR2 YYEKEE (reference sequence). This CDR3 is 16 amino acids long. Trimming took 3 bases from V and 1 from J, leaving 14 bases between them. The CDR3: CASSYWGGRSGNTIYF. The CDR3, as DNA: TGTGCCAGCAGCTATTGGGGGGGGCGGTCTGGAAACACCATATATTTT.

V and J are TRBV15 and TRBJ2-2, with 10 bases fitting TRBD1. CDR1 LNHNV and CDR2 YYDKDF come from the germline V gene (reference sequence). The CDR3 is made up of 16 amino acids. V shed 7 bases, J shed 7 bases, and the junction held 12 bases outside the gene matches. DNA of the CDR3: TGTGCCACCAATCTGGGACAGGGGAATCTAGGCGGGGAGCTGTTTTTT. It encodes CATNLGQGNLGGELFF.

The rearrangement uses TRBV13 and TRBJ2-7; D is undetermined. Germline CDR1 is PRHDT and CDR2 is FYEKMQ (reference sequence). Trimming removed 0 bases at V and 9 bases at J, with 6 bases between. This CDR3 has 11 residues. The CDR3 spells CASSLGSGQYF. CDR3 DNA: TGTGCCAGCAGCTTAGGGTCAGGGCAGTACTTC. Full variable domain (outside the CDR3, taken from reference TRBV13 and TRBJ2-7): AAGVIQSPRHLIKEKRETATLKCYPIPRHDTVYWYQQGPGQDPQFLISFYEKMQSDKGSIPDRFSAQQFSDYHSELNMSSLELGDSALYFCASSLGSGQYFGPGTRLTVT.

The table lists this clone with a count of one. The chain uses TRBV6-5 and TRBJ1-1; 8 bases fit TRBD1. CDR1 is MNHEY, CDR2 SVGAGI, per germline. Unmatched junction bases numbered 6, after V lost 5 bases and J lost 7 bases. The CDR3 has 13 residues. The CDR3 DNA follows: TGTGCCAGCAGTCCCGACAGGGGAAATGAAGCTTTCTTT. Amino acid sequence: CASSPDRGNEAFF.

CDR3 DNA sequence: TGTGCCAGCAGCTTAGGCCGGTCGGGGGTTAACTATGGCTACACCTTC. This translates into CASSLGRSGVNYGYTF. V gene TRBV13 combines with J gene TRBJ1-2; TRBD1 is a possible D gene (5 bases). The V end was cut by 0 bases, the J end by 1 base, with 12 bases between. This CDR3 is 16 amino acids long. Germline CDR1 is PRHDT and CDR2 is FYEKMQ (reference sequence).

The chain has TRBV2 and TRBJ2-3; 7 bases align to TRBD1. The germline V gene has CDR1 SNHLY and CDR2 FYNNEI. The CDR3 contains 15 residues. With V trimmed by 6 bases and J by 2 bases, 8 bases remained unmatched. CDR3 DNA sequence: TGTGCCAGCAGCAAGACAGGGCAGTTCACAGATACGCAGTATTTT. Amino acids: CASSKTGQFTDTQYF. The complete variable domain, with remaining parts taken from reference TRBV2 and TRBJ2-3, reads EPEVTQTPSHQVTQMGQEVILRCVPISNHLYFYWYRQILGQKVEFLVSFYNNEISEKSEIFDDQFSVERPDGSNFTLKIRSTKLEDSAMYFCASSKTGQFTDTQYFGPGTRLTVL.

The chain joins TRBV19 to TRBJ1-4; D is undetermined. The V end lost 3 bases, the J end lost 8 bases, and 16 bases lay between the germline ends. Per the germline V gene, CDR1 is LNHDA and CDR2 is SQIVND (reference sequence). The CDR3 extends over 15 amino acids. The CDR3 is CASSIVTREEEKLFF. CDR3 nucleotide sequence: TGTGCCAGTAGTATCGTAACACGCGAGGAGGAAAAACTGTTTTTT.

CDR3 in amino acids: CASSKGGAEQYF. The CDR3 bases are TGTGCCAGCAGCAAGGGAGGGGCCGAGCAGTACTTC. The genes are TRBV13 and TRBJ2-7, with 7 nucleotides matching TRBD2. The CDR3 consists of 12 residues. Germline trimming cut 5 bases from V and 6 bases from J; bases unmatched to any gene: 4. Germline CDR1 is PRHDT and CDR2 is FYEKMQ (reference sequence). Based on the CDR3 plus reference TRBV13 and TRBJ2-7, the full variable domain is AAGVIQSPRHLIKEKRETATLKCYPIPRHDTVYWYQQGPGQDPQFLISFYEKMQSDKGSIPDRFSAQQFSDYHSELNMSSLELGDSALYFCASSKGGAEQYFGPGTRLTVT.